A selection of T cell receptor beta chains follows, all from one sample in a study of T cell clones after liver transplantation. Repertoires were generated with immunoSEQ multiplex PCR, while TCRdb's copy carries only in-frame clones and drops some. The table has over 15,000 clones, around 91% seen once; the top ten hold 10% to 15%. This sample comprised CD8+ T cells from blood, obtained 46 months after liver transplant. These receptors were taken from a human patient who received a liver transplant. Some T cells may be supplied by the graft donor. CDR3s include the opening cysteine and the closing phenylalanine or tryptophan. A D gene is named only where the DNA matches it firmly. Clone size is stated in some rows and not others, as once, few, many or a class when expanded.

v_call	d_call	clone_size	j_call	cdr3_aa	cdr3_nt
TRBV7-9	-	-	TRBJ2-7	CASSLNLGYEQYF	TGTGCCAGCAGCTTAAACCTGGGTTACGAGCAGTACTTC
TRBV7-2	TRBD1	-	TRBJ1-5	CASSASPTGYNQPQHF	TGTGCCAGCAGTGCTAGCCCGACAGGGTACAATCAGCCCCAGCATTTT
TRBV7-9	-	-	TRBJ2-5	CASSLAGNKETQYF	TGTGCCAGCAGCTTAGCGGGGAATAAAGAGACCCAGTACTTC
TRBV6-5	-	-	TRBJ1-1	CASRSWGPTEAFF	TGTGCCAGCAGGTCTTGGGGGCCCACTGAAGCTTTCTTT
TRBV27	-	-	TRBJ2-7	CASSLSASYEQYF	TGTGCCAGCAGTTTAAGTGCCTCCTACGAGCAGTACTTC
TRBV30	-	once	TRBJ1-3	CAWSAELGNSGNTIYF	TGTGCCTGGAGTGCCGAATTGGGGAACTCTGGAAACACCATATATTTT
TRBV7-6	-	medium-sized	TRBJ1-2	CASSLTQRAMGGYTF	TGTGCCAGCAGCCTGACACAGAGGGCCATGGGGGGCTACACCTTC
TRBV4-3	TRBD2	-	TRBJ2-1	CASSPTSGSSYNEQFF	TGCGCCAGCAGCCCTACTAGCGGGAGCTCCTACAATGAGCAGTTCTTC
TRBV29-1	TRBD2	-	TRBJ2-7	CSVRGGPREVPYEQYF	TGCAGCGTTAGAGGGGGACCGCGGGAGGTCCCCTACGAGCAGTACTTC
TRBV2	-	-	TRBJ2-3	CAPEPDTQYF	TGTGCCCCCGAGCCAGATACGCAGTATTTT
TRBV27	-	-	TRBJ2-2	CASSLSDTGELFF	TGTGCCAGCAGTTTATCGGACACCGGGGAGCTGTTTTTT
TRBV5-1	-	-	TRBJ1-1	CASSLGAGAANTEAFF	TGCGCCAGCAGCTTAGGGGCAGGGGCCGCGAACACTGAAGCTTTCTTT
TRBV6-5	-	-	TRBJ1-3	CASSYSGGSGNTIYF	TGTGCCAGCAGTTACTCGGGCGGATCTGGAAACACCATATATTTT
TRBV27	-	-	TRBJ2-1	CASSSISNEQFF	TGTGCCAGCAGTTCTATTAGTAATGAGCAGTTCTTC
TRBV6-5	TRBD1	-	TRBJ1-5	CASSRTGEQPQHF	TGTGCCAGCAGCCGGACAGGGGAACAGCCCCAGCATTTT
TRBV5-4	TRBD1	-	TRBJ2-7	CASSLRRGRNEQYF	TGTGCCAGCAGCTTGCGTAGGGGGCGTAACGAGCAGTACTTC
TRBV5-1	-	-	TRBJ1-2	CASSKDRRGGYTF	TGCGCCAGCAGCAAAGACAGGAGGGGTGGCTACACCTTC
TRBV4-1	-	-	TRBJ2-3	CASSRGERTTDTQYF	TGCGCCAGCAGCCGAGGGGAGCGGACCACAGATACGCAGTATTTT
TRBV27	-	-	TRBJ1-1	CASSTGNTEAFF	TGTGCCAGCAGTACGGGGAACACTGAAGCTTTCTTT
TRBV7-9	-	-	TRBJ1-5	CASSPPGGSNQPQHF	TGTGCCAGCAGCCCACCGGGGGGAAGCAATCAGCCCCAGCATTTT
TRBV10-1	TRBD1	-	TRBJ2-7	CASSESGQEYEQYF	TGCGCCAGCAGTGAGTCCGGACAGGAATACGAGCAGTACTTC
TRBV7-3	-	-	TRBJ2-1	CASSQGSYLHNEQFF	TGTGCCAGCAGCCAGGGGAGCTATCTTCACAATGAGCAGTTCTTC
TRBV7-6	-	-	TRBJ1-4	CASSLKGGFREKLFF	TGTGCCAGCAGCTTAAAAGGGGGGTTTCGTGAAAAACTGTTTTTT
TRBV27	-	-	TRBJ1-2	CASSQKGGRNYGYTF	TGTGCCAGCAGTCAAAAGGGGGGACGGAACTATGGCTACACCTTC
TRBV2	TRBD1	-	TRBJ2-1	CASSPPGQRYNEQFF	TGTGCCAGCAGCCCCCCGGGACAGAGGTACAATGAGCAGTTCTTC
TRBV28	TRBD2	-	TRBJ2-1	CASSLLTSGKFGNEQFF	TGTGCCAGCAGTTTGCTGACTAGCGGGAAGTTCGGCAATGAGCAGTTCTTC
TRBV14	-	-	TRBJ2-6	CASSQMAWSAGANVLTF	TGTGCCAGCAGCCAAATGGCTTGGTCCGCTGGGGCCAACGTCCTGACTTTC
TRBV4-2	TRBD1	once	TRBJ2-7	CASSSKVTGASSYEQYF	TGTGCCAGCAGCTCTAAGGTTACAGGGGCGAGCTCCTACGAGCAGTACTTC
TRBV6-1	-	-	TRBJ1-1	CASSEFHVLQNTEAFF	TGTGCCAGCAGTGAATTTCATGTCCTCCAGAACACTGAAGCTTTCTTT
TRBV7-9	-	few	TRBJ2-1	CASSLSTWMDEQFF	TGTGCCAGCAGCTTATCGACATGGATGGATGAGCAGTTCTTC
TRBV11-2	TRBD2	-	TRBJ2-7	CASSYAGTSVLYEQYF	TGTGCCAGCAGCTACGCCGGGACTAGCGTCCTCTACGAGCAGTACTTC
TRBV19	-	-	TRBJ2-7	CASSIPLAPIYEQYF	TGTGCCAGTAGTATCCCCTTAGCCCCGATCTACGAGCAGTACTTC
TRBV7-6	-	-	TRBJ1-1	CASSLAGAFPMNTEAFF	TGTGCCAGCAGCTTAGCGGGGGCATTTCCTATGAACACTGAAGCTTTCTTT
TRBV11-2	-	-	TRBJ2-7	CASSLEYGAYEQYF	TGTGCCAGCAGCTTAGAGTACGGGGCCTACGAGCAGTACTTC
TRBV7-9	TRBD2	-	TRBJ2-1	CASSPSGTSGYNEQFF	TGTGCCAGCAGCCCCTCCGGGACTAGCGGATACAATGAGCAGTTCTTC
TRBV4-1	-	-	TRBJ2-2	CASSQASSNTGELFF	TGCGCCAGCAGCCAAGCGTCCAGCAACACCGGGGAGCTGTTTTTT
TRBV5-1	-	-	TRBJ2-5	CASRGTEETQYF	TGCGCCAGCAGAGGGACTGAAGAGACCCAGTACTTC
TRBV19	-	few	TRBJ1-2	CASGPKIGYTF	TGTGCCAGCGGGCCCAAGATCGGCTACACCTTC
TRBV5-4	-	-	TRBJ2-7	CASSLESSDEQYF	TGTGCCAGCAGCTTGGAATCTAGCGACGAGCAGTACTTC
TRBV29-1	-	-	TRBJ1-2	CSVEWQANYGYTF	TGCAGCGTTGAGTGGCAGGCTAACTATGGCTACACCTTC
TRBV7-9	TRBD1	few	TRBJ1-5	CASSPQDRDQPQHF	TGTGCCAGCAGCCCGCAGGACAGGGATCAGCCCCAGCATTTT
TRBV7-9	TRBD2	-	TRBJ2-1	CASSLRRGTSSDNEQFF	TGTGCCAGCAGCTTGAGGCGGGGGACTAGCTCGGACAATGAGCAGTTCTTC
TRBV28	TRBD1	-	TRBJ2-6	CASSSLRSGTGTGFSGANVLTF	TGTGCCAGCAGTAGTTTACGGTCCGGTACCGGGACAGGTTTCTCTGGGGCCAACGTCCTGACTTTC
TRBV7-6	-	-	TRBJ2-3	CASSLDFDTQYF	TGTGCCAGCAGCTTAGACTTCGATACGCAGTATTTT
TRBV12-5	-	-	TRBJ1-4	CASGLTVAEDEKLFF	TGTGCTAGTGGTTTGACAGTGGCCGAAGATGAAAAACTGTTTTTT
TRBV9	-	-	TRBJ2-3	CASPIRLWELPCTDTQYF	TGTGCCAGCCCAATTCGGCTCTGGGAGCTCCCCTGCACAGATACGCAGTATTTT
TRBV7-2	-	-	TRBJ2-2	CASSLGRSLNTGELFF	TGTGCCAGCAGCTTAGGAAGGTCCCTGAACACCGGGGAGCTGTTTTTT
TRBV11-2	TRBD1	once	TRBJ2-7	CASSWGQGYVREQYF	TGTGCCAGCAGCTGGGGACAGGGGTATGTGCGAGAGCAGTACTTC
TRBV5-1	-	-	TRBJ2-3	CASRHAGATPDTQYF	TGCGCCTCAAGACATGCGGGCGCGACCCCAGATACGCAGTATTTT